The clone carrying this T cell receptor (beta chain) has more than one count but fewer than ten. Its antigen remains unidentified. Through Arm-PCR of CDR3 regions and iRepertoire HTBI primers, TCR beta libraries were built. TCRdb independently ran MiXCR on the multiplex PCR reads; one entry per CDR3 protein. The sample consists of 700,000 or so distinct CDR3 sequences, about 32% of them appearing once. The data are from a study of regulatory T cells in long-lasting Graves disease. Noted time point: persistent/refractory GD, antithyroid drugs over 5 years with positive TRAb. From PBMCs, RNA was extracted and then used to make the TCR library. Diagnosis followed American Thyroid Association guidelines for Graves' disease. Study-wide findings and caveats: Thyroid tissue went unstudied; only peripheral blood was examined. Because few samples were included, accuracy may have been lower.

The sequencing here drew on peripheral blood mononuclear cells (PBMCs), taken when the disease was refractory, from a patient treated with antithyroid drugs. The receptor was derived from a female donor with Graves disease.

The CDR3 protein is CASSQGGTGGQDGYTF. CDR3 nucleotides: TGTGCCAGCAGCCAAGGAGGGACTGGGGGACAGGACGGCTACACCTTC. V usage is TRBV3-1 and J usage is TRBJ1-2, with TRBD1 identical over 8 bases. Germline trimming cut 1 base from V and 8 bases from J; bases unmatched to any gene: 12. The length of the CDR3 is 16 residues. Germline CDR1 reads LGHDT; CDR2 reads YNNKEL (reference sequence).